This T cell receptor (beta chain) was retrieved from a study of T cells in women clearing cervical HPV infection. On the study more broadly: With HLA typing for only a few women, HLA confounding remains possible.

MY09/MY11 PCR detected cervical HPV DNA; dot-blot assigned genotypes. Germline V CDR1 and CDR2: SEHNR, FQNEAQ (reference sequence). The CDR3 length is 11 residues. Between the trimmed V and J ends, which lost 11 bases and 4 bases, there was a span of 11 bases. Of note for this clone: The sequence runs out 3 residues before the end of the CDR3; the remainder is reconstructed from the germline J gene.

Genomic DNA, averaging around 1,200 ng per sample, yielded TCR beta CDR3 via immunoSEQ. Profiling relied on immunoSEQ multiplex PCR, and the TCRdb table lists in-frame clones only, not all of them. Its listing shows tens of thousands of clones. The sequence was collected from a woman between 18 and 70 years old with a cervical HPV16 infection that either progressed to CIN3+ or cleared (not recorded which). The sample was blood buffy coat. V usage is TRBV7-9 and J usage is TRBJ1-2; D may be TRBD1 (6 bases). CDR3 DNA (partial): TGTGCCGTAGGACAGTCCTATGGC. It yields the protein CAVGQSYG. The complete CDR3 sequence is CAVGQSYGYTF. Looking up the rest from reference TRBV7-9 and TRBJ1-2 gives the full variable domain: DTGVSQNPRHKITKRGQNVTFRCDPISEHNRLYWYRQTLGQGPEFLTYFQNEAQLEKSRLLSDRFSAERPKGSFSTLEIQRTEQGDSAMYLCAVGQSYGYTFGSGTRLTVV.